Reported below is one T cell receptor (beta chain). Other DNA sequences in the sample encode the same CDR3. The sample is drawn from a study of blood T cell repertoires in COVID-19. On the study more broadly: Sources were T cells, B-cell-depleted T cells, or PBMCs; the material itself was cDNA or gDNA.

As handled by the study authors: Estimates of nucleated cell counts were drawn from the amplification of reference gene primers. TCRdb keeps only in-frame clones here, not all; method: immunoSEQ multiplex PCR. The D gene and trimming were derived from the DNA, and the V and J assignments and clone size from that table. This repertoire shows about 310,000 clones, roughly 84% found once; its top ten account for 1%. Germline trimming cut 3 bases from V and 1 base from J; bases unmatched to any gene: 1. This CDR3 contains 14 residues. CDR1 is SGHRS, CDR2 YFSETQ, per germline. The TCR comes from a man over 45 with active or convalescent COVID-19. This chain links TRBV5-1 with TRBJ1-1; 9 bases match TRBD1. Sample: peripheral blood. CDR3 DNA sequence: TGCGCCAGCAGCTCACAGGGGGCGAACACTGAAGCTTTCTTT. Translated, it gives CASSSQGANTEAFF. The complete variable domain, with remaining parts taken from reference TRBV5-1 and TRBJ1-1, reads KAGVTQTPRYLIKTRGQQVTLSCSPISGHRSVSWYQQTPGQGLQFLFEYFSETQRNKGNFPGRFSGRQFSNSRSEMNVSTLELGDSALYLCASSSQGANTEAFFGQGTRLTVV.